The rows below give T cell receptor beta chains drawn from one sample of a study of cytomegalovirus exposure and HLA in healthy donors. Generated by immunoSEQ multiplex PCR, the TCRdb table keeps only in-frame clones and is missing some. The table lists roughly 77,000 clones, roughly a tenth of them singletons. Sequencing was carried out using PBMCs. These receptors all stem from a man in his 60s in good health and CMV-seropositive. Both conserved end residues are part of each CDR3. D genes are given only for firm matches. Clone size is shown for a subset of rows, as once, few, many or a class of expanded clone.

clone size	J gene	V gene	D gene	CDR3 DNA	CDR3 protein
few	TRBJ1-1	TRBV28	-	TGTGCCAGCAGACAGGGACGTCAGAACACTGAAGCTTTCTTT	CASRQGRQNTEAFF
few	TRBJ1-2	TRBV10-3	-	TGTGCCATCAGTGAGGGGGCTGGTGGCTACACCTTC	CAISEGAGGYTF
many	TRBJ2-3	TRBV28	-	TGTGCCAGCAGTTTCGTAAGAGCAGATACGCAGTATTTT	CASSFVRADTQYF
few	TRBJ2-2	TRBV2	-	TGTGCCAGCAGGCGTATTGGTCTTACCGGGGAGCTGTTTTTT	CASRRIGLTGELFF
few	TRBJ2-5	TRBV5-1	-	TGCGCCAGCAGCGCCTCGTTTCGGGAGACCCAGTACTTC	CASSASFRETQYF
medium-sized	TRBJ2-4	TRBV10-1	-	TGCGCCAGCAGTGAAGGGGGTACCAAAAACATTCAGTACTTC	CASSEGGTKNIQYF
many	TRBJ1-2	TRBV7-9	-	TGTGCCAGCAGCTCCGGGACATGGACGAACTATGGCTACACCTTC	CASSSGTWTNYGYTF
-	TRBJ1-5	TRBV7-9	TRBD1	TGTGCCAGCAGCTTTAGCGGGACAGATAGCAATCAGCCCCAGCATTTT	CASSFSGTDSNQPQHF
few	TRBJ1-5	TRBV27	-	TGTGCCAGCAGGGACTCGCCCTTGGGGCAGCCCCAGCATTTT	CASRDSPLGQPQHF
few	TRBJ2-2	TRBV29-1	TRBD1	TGCAGCGTCCAAAGGGGGCCGAACACCGGGGAGCTGTTTTTT	CSVQRGPNTGELFF
-	TRBJ1-3	TRBV11-2	-	TGTGCCAGCAGCTCACCGGGACTTGGAGGAAACACCATATATTTT	CASSSPGLGGNTIYF
many	TRBJ1-4	TRBV5-4	-	TGTGCCAGCAGCTTGGATACAGGGAAAAATGAAAAACTGTTTTTT	CASSLDTGKNEKLFF
many	TRBJ1-3	TRBV5-1	-	TGCGCCAGCAGCACCGGCCGAGCGGGTTTGGACACCATATATTTT	CASSTGRAGLDTIYF
-	TRBJ1-2	TRBV19	TRBD1	TGTGCCAGTAGAACAGGGGGGACGTATGGCTACACCTTC	CASRTGGTYGYTF
-	TRBJ1-5	TRBV10-3	TRBD1	TGTGCCATCAGGGGGACAGGGGATAGCAATCAGCCCCAGCATTTT	CAIRGTGDSNQPQHF
few	TRBJ2-1	TRBV19	TRBD2	TGTGCCAGTAGCCAACGGGGGGGAGATGAGCAGTTCTTC	CASSQRGGDEQFF
few	TRBJ2-7	TRBV6-5	-	TGTGCCAGCGGTTCCGCCGGGGACTACGAGCAGTACTTC	CASGSAGDYEQYF
-	TRBJ1-1	TRBV6-6	-	TGTGCCAGCAGTTACCGGGGGTCTGAAGCTTTCTTT	CASSYRGSEAFF
few	TRBJ2-7	TRBV6-4	-	TGTGCCAGCAGTCCCCGAGGAGACGGGAACTCCTACGAGCAGTACTTC	CASSPRGDGNSYEQYF
few	TRBJ1-2	TRBV6-6	TRBD1	TGTGCCAGCAGTAACTACAGGGGTCCCAACTATGGCTACACCTTC	CASSNYRGPNYGYTF
few	TRBJ1-1	TRBV6-5	TRBD1	TGTGCCAGCAGACTGGGACAGGGCGGCACTGAAGCTTTCTTT	CASRLGQGGTEAFF
once	TRBJ2-5	TRBV28	-	TGTGCCAGCAGTTTACCGGGGCAAGAGACCCAGTACTTC	CASSLPGQETQYF
-	TRBJ1-1	TRBV11-1	-	TGTGCCAGCAGCCGACAAGTCACTGAAGCTTTCTTT	CASSRQVTEAFF
-	TRBJ1-1	TRBV4-1	-	TGCGCCAGCAGCCCGGACACCCGGACTGAAGCTTTCTTT	CASSPDTRTEAFF